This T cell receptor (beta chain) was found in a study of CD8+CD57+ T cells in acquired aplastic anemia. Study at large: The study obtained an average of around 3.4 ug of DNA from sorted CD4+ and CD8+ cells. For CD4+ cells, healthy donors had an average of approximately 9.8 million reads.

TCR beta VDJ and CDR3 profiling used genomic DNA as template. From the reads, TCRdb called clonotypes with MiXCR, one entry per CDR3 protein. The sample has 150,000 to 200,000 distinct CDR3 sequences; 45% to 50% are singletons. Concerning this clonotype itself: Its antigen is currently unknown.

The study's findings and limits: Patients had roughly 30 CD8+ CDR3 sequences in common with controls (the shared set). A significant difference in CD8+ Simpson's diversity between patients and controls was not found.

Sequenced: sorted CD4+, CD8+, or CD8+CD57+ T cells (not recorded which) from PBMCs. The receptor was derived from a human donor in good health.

The CDR3: CAISESGVLTF. Written as DNA, the CDR3 is TGTGCCATCAGTGAGTCCGGCGTCCTGACTTTC. The rearrangement uses TRBV10-3 and TRBJ2-6, with unresolved D. CDR3 length equals 11 residues. Per the germline V gene, CDR1 is ENHRY and CDR2 is SYGVKD. Trimming shortened V by 0 bases and J by 12 bases, and 3 bases separated the two germline ends.